One sample yielded the 5 T cell receptor beta chains listed below, sequenced in a study of T-cell reconstitution after alpha-beta-depleted transplantation in children. Unique molecular identifiers tagged the TCRbeta library. TCRdb reprocessed the PCR reads via MiXCR and lists one record per CDR3 protein. The profile covers 200,000 or so distinct CDR3 sequences, with about 8.2% appearing a single time and roughly a third taken by the ten largest. The sequenced sample was PBMCs, mostly from graft donor cells, obtained 360 days after TCRalphabeta/CD19-depleted stem cell transplant. The receptor source for this set is a male patient between 2 and 10 years old who had a stem cell transplant for acute myeloid leukemia, so the T cells may come from the graft donor.

There are many counts of this clonotype. CDR3 sequence: CASSHGTAYNEQFF. The DNA for the CDR3 is TGTGCCAGCAGCCATGGGACAGCATACAATGAGCAGTTCTTC. The rearrangement links TRBV7-8 to TRBJ2-1, with TRBD1 matching over 7 bases. J lost 4 bases, V lost 5 bases, and 5 bases had no gene match. The CDR3 loop spans 14 amino acids. From germline, CDR1 is SGHVS and CDR2 FQNEAQ.

This clonotype came up a few times. The chain recombines TRBV5-1 with TRBJ1-1; a weak D match, TRBD1 (6 bases). The CDR3 loop spans 14 amino acids. Deletions cut 3 bases from V and 1 base from J, with 10 bases between. Germline V gene data show CDR1 as SGHRS and CDR2 as YFSETQ. In DNA, the CDR3 is TGCGCCAGCAGCTCCCGCAGGGGGAACACTGAAGCTTTCTTT. Its translation is CASSSRRGNTEAFF.

This clonotype was found many times. The chain couples TRBV20-1 to TRBJ2-3; D remains ambiguous. The V end lost 2 bases, the J end lost 7 bases, and 16 bases lay between the germline ends. This CDR3 spans 14 amino acids. From germline, CDR1 is DFQATT and CDR2 SNEGSKA (reference sequence). The chain's CDR3 is CSARPRSLSNTQYF. DNA for the CDR3: TGCAGTGCTAGACCTCGCAGCCTATCGAATACGCAGTATTTT.

This clonotype was found many times. Written as DNA, the CDR3 is TGCAGTGCTAGAGATATTCTAGCGGCATACAATGAGCAGTTCTTC. Protein product: CSARDILAAYNEQFF. V and J are TRBV20-1 and TRBJ2-1; TRBD2 matches 7 bases. Germline assignment: CDR1 DFQATT and CDR2 SNEGSKA (reference sequence). This CDR3 has 15 residues. V lost 0 bases to trimming and J lost 4 bases; unmatched junction nucleotides: 6.

The chain links TRBV15 to TRBJ1-5, with D unclear. V was trimmed by 1 base and J by 4 bases, leaving 8 bases between them. Germline lookup yields CDR1 LNHNV and CDR2 YYDKDF (reference sequence). CDR3 length equals 14 residues. The CDR3 coding sequence is TGTGCCACCAGCAGAGTATCTGGAAATCAGCCCCAGCATTTT. Translated: CATSRVSGNQPQHF.